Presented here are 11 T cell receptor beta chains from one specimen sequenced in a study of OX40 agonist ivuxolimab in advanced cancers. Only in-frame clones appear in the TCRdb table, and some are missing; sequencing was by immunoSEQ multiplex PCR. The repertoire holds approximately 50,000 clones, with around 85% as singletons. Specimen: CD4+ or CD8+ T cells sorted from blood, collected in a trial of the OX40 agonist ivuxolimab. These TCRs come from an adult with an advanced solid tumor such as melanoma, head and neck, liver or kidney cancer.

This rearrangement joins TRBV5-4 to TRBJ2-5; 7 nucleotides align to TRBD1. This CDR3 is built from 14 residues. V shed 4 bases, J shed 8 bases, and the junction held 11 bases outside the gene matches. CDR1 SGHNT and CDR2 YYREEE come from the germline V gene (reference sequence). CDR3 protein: CASSLPGGRETQYF. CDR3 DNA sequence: TGTGCCAGCAGCCTACCAGGGGGAAGAGAAACCCAGTACTTC.

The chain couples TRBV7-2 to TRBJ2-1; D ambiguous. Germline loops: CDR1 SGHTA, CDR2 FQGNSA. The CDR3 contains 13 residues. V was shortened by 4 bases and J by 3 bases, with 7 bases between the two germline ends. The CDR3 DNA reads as TGTGCCAGCAGCTCCGGACGCTACAATGAGCAGTTCTTC. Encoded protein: CASSSGRYNEQFF.

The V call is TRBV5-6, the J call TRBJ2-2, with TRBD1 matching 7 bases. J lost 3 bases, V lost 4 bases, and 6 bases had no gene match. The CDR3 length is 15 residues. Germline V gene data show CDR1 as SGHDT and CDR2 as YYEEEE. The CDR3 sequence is CASSRDRLDTGELFF. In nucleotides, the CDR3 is TGTGCCAGCAGCAGGGACAGACTGGACACCGGGGAGCTGTTTTTT.

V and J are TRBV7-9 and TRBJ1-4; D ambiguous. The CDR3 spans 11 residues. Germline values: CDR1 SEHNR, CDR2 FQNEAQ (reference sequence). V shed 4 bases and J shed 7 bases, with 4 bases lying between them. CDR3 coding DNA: TGTGCCAGCAGCTCCCGTGAAAAACTGTTTTTT. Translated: CASSSREKLFF.

CDR3 nucleotides: TGTGCCAGCAGTTATACTCGACTAGCGAGCTCCTACGAGCAGTACTTC. Translated, it gives CASSYTRLASSYEQYF. This rearrangement joins TRBV6-7 to TRBJ2-7, with 8 bases aligning to TRBD2. TRBV6-7 is marked as an open reading frame, function uncertain. The CDR3 is made up of 16 amino acids. V shed 3 bases, J shed 0 bases, and the junction held 7 bases outside the gene matches.

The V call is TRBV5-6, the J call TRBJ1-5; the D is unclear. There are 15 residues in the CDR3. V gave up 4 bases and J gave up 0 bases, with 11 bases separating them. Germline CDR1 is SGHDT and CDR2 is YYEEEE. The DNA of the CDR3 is TGTGCCAGCAGCGCTGTGCAGAATAGCAATCAGCCCCAGCATTTT. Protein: CASSAVQNSNQPQHF.

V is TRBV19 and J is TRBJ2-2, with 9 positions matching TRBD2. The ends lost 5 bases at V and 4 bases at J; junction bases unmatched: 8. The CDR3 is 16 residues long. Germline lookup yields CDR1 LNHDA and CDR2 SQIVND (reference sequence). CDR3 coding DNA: TGTGCCAGTAGTGCAAAACTAGCGGGCTCCACCGGGGAGCTGTTTTTT. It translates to CASSAKLAGSTGELFF.

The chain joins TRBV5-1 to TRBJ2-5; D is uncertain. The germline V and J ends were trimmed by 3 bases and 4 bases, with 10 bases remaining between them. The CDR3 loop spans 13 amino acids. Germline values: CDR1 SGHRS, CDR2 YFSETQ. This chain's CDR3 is CASSSGVIETQYF. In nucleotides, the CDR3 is TGCGCCAGCAGCTCTGGCGTTATAGAGACCCAGTACTTC.

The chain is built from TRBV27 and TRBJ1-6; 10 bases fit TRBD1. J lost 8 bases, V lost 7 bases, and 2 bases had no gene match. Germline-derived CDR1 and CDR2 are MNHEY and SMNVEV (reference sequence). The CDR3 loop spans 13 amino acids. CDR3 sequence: CASMGQGYSPLHF. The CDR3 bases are TGTGCCAGCATGGGACAGGGGTATTCACCCCTCCACTTT.

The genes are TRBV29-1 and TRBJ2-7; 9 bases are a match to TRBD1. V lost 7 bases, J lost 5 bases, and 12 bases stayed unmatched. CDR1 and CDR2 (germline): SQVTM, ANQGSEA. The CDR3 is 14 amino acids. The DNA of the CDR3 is TGCAGCGCAAATAAAGGGACAGGGTCGAACGAGCAGTACTTC. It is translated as CSANKGTGSNEQYF.

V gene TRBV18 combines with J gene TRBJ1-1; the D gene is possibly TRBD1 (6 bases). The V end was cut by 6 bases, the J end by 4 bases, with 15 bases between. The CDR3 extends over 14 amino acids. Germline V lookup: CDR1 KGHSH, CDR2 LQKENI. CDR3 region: CASSADSLVTEAFF. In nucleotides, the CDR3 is TGTGCCAGCTCCGCGGACAGTCTTGTCACTGAAGCTTTCTTT.